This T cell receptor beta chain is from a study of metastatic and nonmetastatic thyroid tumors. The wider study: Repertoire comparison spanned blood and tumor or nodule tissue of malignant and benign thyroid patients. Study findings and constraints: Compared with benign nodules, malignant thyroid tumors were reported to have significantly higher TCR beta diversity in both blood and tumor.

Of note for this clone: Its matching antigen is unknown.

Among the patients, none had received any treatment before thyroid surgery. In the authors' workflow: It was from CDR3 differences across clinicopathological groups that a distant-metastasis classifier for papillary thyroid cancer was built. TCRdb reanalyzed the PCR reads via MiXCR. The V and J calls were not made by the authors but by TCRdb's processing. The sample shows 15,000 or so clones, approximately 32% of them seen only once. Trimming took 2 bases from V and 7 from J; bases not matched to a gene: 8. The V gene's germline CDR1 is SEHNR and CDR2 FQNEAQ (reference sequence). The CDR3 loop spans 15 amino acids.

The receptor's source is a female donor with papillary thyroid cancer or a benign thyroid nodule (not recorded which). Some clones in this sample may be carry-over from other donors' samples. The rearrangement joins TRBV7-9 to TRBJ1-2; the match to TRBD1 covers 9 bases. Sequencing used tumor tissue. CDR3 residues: CASSLTGGTDFGYTF. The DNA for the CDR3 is TGTGCCAGCAGCTTAACAGGGGGCACCGATTTTGGCTACACCTTC.